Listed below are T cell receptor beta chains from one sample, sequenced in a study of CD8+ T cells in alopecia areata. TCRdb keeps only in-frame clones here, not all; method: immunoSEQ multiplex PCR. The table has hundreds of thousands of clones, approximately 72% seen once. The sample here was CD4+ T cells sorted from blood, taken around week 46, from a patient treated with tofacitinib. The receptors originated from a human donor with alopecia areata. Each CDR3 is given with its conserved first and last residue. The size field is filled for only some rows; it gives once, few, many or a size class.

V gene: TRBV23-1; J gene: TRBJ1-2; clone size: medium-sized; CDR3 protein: CASSQGVQGYTF
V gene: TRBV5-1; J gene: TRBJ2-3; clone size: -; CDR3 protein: CASSLEARTDTQYF
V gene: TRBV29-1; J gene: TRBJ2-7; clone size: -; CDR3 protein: CSVEGTEAREQYF
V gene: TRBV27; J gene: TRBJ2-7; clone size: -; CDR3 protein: CASSFSPTQGIPNYEQYF
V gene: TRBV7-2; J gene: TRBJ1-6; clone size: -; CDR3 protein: CASSLENSPLHF
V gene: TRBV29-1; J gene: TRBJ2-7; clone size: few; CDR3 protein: CSVLLLAGDYEQYF
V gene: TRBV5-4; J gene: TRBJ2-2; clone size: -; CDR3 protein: CASSFGVNPDTGELFF
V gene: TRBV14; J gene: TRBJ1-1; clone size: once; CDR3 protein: CASSQYGVNTEAFF
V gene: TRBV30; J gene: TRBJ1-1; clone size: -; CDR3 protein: CAWRKGGQANTEAFF
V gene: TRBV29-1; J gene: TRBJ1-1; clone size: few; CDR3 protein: CSVGKGAGTEAFF
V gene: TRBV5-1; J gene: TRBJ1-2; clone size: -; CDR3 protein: CASSLMDTYGYTF
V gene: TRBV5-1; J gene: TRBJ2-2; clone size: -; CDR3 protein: CASSLAGDTGELFF
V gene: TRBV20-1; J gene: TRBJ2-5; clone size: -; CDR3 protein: CSARKETQYF
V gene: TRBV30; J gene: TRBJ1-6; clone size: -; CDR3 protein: CAWTGQGKSPLHF
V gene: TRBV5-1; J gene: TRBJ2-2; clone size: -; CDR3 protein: CASSSNRVTGELFF
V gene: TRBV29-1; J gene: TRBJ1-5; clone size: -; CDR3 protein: CSAAGYNQPQHF
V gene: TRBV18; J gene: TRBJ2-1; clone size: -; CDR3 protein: CASSPAALNNEQFF
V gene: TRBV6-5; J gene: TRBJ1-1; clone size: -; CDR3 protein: CAVTGNTEAFF
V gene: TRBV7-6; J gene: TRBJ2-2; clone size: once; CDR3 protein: CASSLGSGYTGELFF
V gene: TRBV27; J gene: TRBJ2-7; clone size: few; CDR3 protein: CASSLTGLAGFSSYEQYF
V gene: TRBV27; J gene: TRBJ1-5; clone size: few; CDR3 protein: CASHGQPGQPQHF